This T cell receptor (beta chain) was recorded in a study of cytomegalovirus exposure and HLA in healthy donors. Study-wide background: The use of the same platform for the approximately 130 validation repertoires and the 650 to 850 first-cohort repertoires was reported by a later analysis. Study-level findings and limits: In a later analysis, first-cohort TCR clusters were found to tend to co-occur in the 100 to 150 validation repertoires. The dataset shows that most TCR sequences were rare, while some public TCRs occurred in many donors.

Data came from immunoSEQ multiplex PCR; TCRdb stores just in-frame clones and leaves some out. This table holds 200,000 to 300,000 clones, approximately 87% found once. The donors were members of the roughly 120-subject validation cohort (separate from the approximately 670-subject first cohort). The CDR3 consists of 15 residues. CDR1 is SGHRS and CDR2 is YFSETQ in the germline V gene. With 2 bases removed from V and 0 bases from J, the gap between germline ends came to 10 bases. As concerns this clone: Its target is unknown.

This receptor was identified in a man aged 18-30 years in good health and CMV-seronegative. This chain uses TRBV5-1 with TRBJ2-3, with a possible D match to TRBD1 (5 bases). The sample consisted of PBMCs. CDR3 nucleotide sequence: TGCGCCAGCAGCTTATTAGGGGATAGCACAGATACGCAGTATTTT. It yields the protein CASSLLGDSTDTQYF.